The clone carrying this TCR beta chain was picked up a small number of times. V lost 8 bases to trimming and J lost 9 bases; unmatched junction nucleotides: 19. CDR3 length equals 17 residues. For the second PCR, which ran for 7 to 11 cycles, a sample-barcoded 5' primer and a J-beta primer mix were used. TCRdb itself ran the 5' RACE reads through MiXCR, one entry per CDR3 protein. The sample consists of over a million distinct CDR3 sequences, around 59% of them appearing once. This sample is drawn from a study of blood T cells in healthy people across ages. This receptor was taken from a man between 18 and 29 years old in good health. The specimen was blood. The chain uses TRBV12-3 or TRBV12-4 and TRBJ1-6; TRBD1 agrees at 7 bases. The CDR3, as DNA: TGTGCCAGCCACCACACTTCGTCGGACAGGCTCCTTTCACCCCTCCACTTT. Encoded protein: CASHHTSSDRLLSPLHF.